These 5 T cell receptor beta chains were all obtained from the same sample, sequenced in a study of graft-versus-host responses after intestinal transplantation. Data came from immunoSEQ multiplex PCR; TCRdb stores just in-frame clones and leaves some out. This sample yields about 54,000 clones, of which about 89% are seen a single time; 5% to 6.5% belongs to the top ten. The sequences come from PBMCs, collected approximately 660 days after intestinal transplant. The origin of the receptors is a human patient who received an intestinal transplant, so some T cells may come from the graft donor.

The chain combines TRBV6-1 with TRBJ2-6; D not certain. V was cut by 1 base and J by 0 bases, with 4 bases left in between. This CDR3 has 15 amino acids. Germline lookup yields CDR1 MNHNS and CDR2 SASEGT. The CDR3 bases are TGTGCCAGCAGTGAAGGCAGCTCTGGGGCCAACGTCCTGACTTTC. This gives the protein CASSEGSSGANVLTF.

The chain has TRBV21-1 and TRBJ1-5. TRBV21-1 is designated a pseudogene. This CDR3 spans 17 amino acids. The CDR3 protein is CASSIKSCGRSNQPQHF. Here the CDR3 DNA reads TGTGCCAGCAGCATAAAATCTTGTGGCCGGAGCAATCAGCCCCAGCATTTT.

J is TRBJ2-6 and V is TRBV14; D uncertain. Trimming removed 4 bases from V and 0 bases from J, with 10 bases in between. The CDR3 length is 16 residues. CDR1 is SGHDN, CDR2 FVKESK, per germline. For the CDR3, the DNA is TGTGCCAGCAGCCTTTGGTCCAGCTCTGGGGCCAACGTCCTGACTTTC. Amino acids: CASSLWSSSGANVLTF.

The chain has TRBV5-6 and TRBJ1-1; 8 bases align to TRBD1. The V gene's germline CDR1 is SGHDT and CDR2 YYEEEE. V lost 6 bases, J lost 3 bases, and 10 bases stayed unmatched. The CDR3 totals 15 residues. The CDR3 loop reads CASIDRGAPYTEAFF. CDR3 coding DNA: TGTGCCAGCATAGACAGGGGTGCCCCCTACACTGAAGCTTTCTTT.

V usage is TRBV5-1 and J usage is TRBJ2-3, with D maybe TRBD1 (5 bases). There are 15 residues in the CDR3. The germline CDR1 and CDR2 sequences are SGHRS and YFSETQ. V was trimmed by 0 bases and J by 9 bases, leaving 17 bases between them. CDR3 sequence: CASSLVPGNDGTQYF. The CDR3 region has the DNA TGCGCCAGCAGCTTGGTCCCAGGGAATGATGGAACGCAGTATTTT.